This T cell receptor (beta chain) originates from a study of radiotherapy plus CTLA-4 blockade in lung cancer. Study-level points and caveats: Early blood T cell clone dynamics, with interferon-beta, were reported to best predict response. TCR clones from tumors expanded in blood after radiotherapy plus ipilimumab.

Sequenced by immunoSEQ multiplex PCR; TCRdb stores in-frame clones only, minus some. The sample holds more than 55,000 clones, 70% to 85% seen once. The junction had 0 bases not matched to a gene; V was cut back by 0 bases and J by 8 bases. The CDR3 is 15 amino acids. Looked up from germline, CDR1 is MNHEY and CDR2 is SVGAGI. With respect to this clone: Its antigen is unknown.

Enrolled patients, whose metastatic non-small-cell lung cancer was chemo-refractory, received focal radiation plus CTLA-4 blockade with ipilimumab. This clonotype originated in a human donor with non-small cell lung cancer who had a partial response to radiotherapy plus ipilimumab. The J gene is TRBJ2-1, the V gene TRBV6-5, with 14 bases fitting TRBD2. The specimen was peripheral blood, collected from a patient treated with radiotherapy plus ipilimumab. CDR3 in amino acids: CASSYSGLAGDEQFF. CDR3 bases: TGTGCCAGCAGTTACTCGGGACTAGCGGGGGATGAGCAGTTCTTC.